This T cell receptor beta chain originates from a study of blood T cell repertoires in COVID-19. The CDR3 length is 14 residues. In germline, CDR1 is SGHNT, CDR2 YYREEE (reference sequence). V lost 4 bases, J lost 4 bases, and 7 bases stayed unmatched. Profiled with immunoSEQ multiplex PCR; TCRdb holds only in-frame clones, not every one. This sample has around 60,000 clones, with roughly 88% found just once. Sample: peripheral blood. V gene TRBV5-4 combines with J gene TRBJ2-7, with 8 bases that match TRBD1. The TCR was taken from a man aged 50 to 60 with active COVID-19. CDR3 protein: CASSLNRGDYEQYF. CDR3 DNA sequence: TGTGCCAGCAGCCTTAACAGGGGGGATTACGAGCAGTACTTC.